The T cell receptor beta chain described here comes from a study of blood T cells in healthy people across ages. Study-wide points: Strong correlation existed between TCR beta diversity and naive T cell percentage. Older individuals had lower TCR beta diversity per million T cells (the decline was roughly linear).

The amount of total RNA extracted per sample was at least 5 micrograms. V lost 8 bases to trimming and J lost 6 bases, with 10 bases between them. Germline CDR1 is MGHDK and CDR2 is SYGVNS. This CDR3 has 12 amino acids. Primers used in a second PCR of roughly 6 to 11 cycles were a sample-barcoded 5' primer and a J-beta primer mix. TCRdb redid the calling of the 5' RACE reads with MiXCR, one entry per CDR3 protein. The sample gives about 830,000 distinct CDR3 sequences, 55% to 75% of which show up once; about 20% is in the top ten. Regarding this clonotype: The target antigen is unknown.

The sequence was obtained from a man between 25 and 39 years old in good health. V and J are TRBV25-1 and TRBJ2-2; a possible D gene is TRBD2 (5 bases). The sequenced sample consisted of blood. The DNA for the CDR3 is TGTGCCAGCTCGGTAGCGCCCGGGGAGCTGTTTTTT. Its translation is CASSVAPGELFF.